The 10 T cell receptor beta chains below come from one sample, sequenced in a study of blood T cell repertoires in COVID-19. Profiling relied on immunoSEQ multiplex PCR, and the TCRdb table lists in-frame clones only, not all of them. The table has 220,000 or so clones, approximately 80% seen once; the top ten hold approximately 5.1%. The sample consisted of peripheral blood. The receptors were gathered from a woman aged 55-70 years who had recovered from COVID-19.

The CDR3 sequence: CASSAAYYTDTQYF. The CDR3 bases are TGTGCCAGCAGTGCGGCCTACTACACAGATACGCAGTATTTT. This rearrangement joins TRBV6-4 to TRBJ2-3; D unresolved. CDR3 size: 14 residues. CDR1 is MRHNA and CDR2 is SNTAGT in the germline V gene. The V gene lost 4 bases and the J gene lost 2 bases, with 10 bases spanning the gap.

V and J are TRBV11-3 and TRBJ2-3; 7 bases map to TRBD2. This CDR3 region has 15 residues. Trimming removed 4 bases from V and 2 bases from J; junction bases left unmatched: 6. CDR1 is SGHNT, CDR2 YENEEA, per germline. The CDR3 spells CASSSRREATDTQYF. CDR3 in DNA: TGTGCCAGCAGCTCCCGCCGGGAGGCCACAGATACGCAGTATTTT.

The rearrangement joins TRBV2 to TRBJ2-1; 8 positions agree with TRBD1. V lost 7 bases, J lost 7 bases, and 9 bases stayed unmatched. The CDR3 totals 14 residues. CDR1 SNHLY and CDR2 FYNNEI come from the germline V gene. The CDR3 loop is CASMLDRGNNEQFF. The DNA for the CDR3 is TGTGCCAGCATGCTCGACAGGGGAAATAATGAGCAGTTCTTC.

This sequence joins TRBV27 and TRBJ2-1; D is ambiguous. V was clipped by 3 bases and J by 0 bases, with 6 bases between them. This CDR3 has 14 amino acids. The germline V gene has CDR1 MNHEY and CDR2 SMNVEV (reference sequence). In DNA, the CDR3 is TGTGCCAGCAGTTTGATGAGCTCCTACAATGAGCAGTTCTTC. It codes for CASSLMSSYNEQFF.

The rearrangement uses TRBV2 and TRBJ2-3; 12 bases are a match to TRBD2. The length of the CDR3 is 16 residues. Trimming removed 7 bases from V and 2 bases from J; junction bases left unmatched: 7. Germline values: CDR1 SNHLY, CDR2 FYNNEI. The CDR3 DNA is TGTGCCAGCACCTTACTAGCGGGGGGTTACACAGATACGCAGTATTTT. Translation gives CASTLLAGGYTDTQYF. Variable domain in full (rest from reference TRBV2 and TRBJ2-3): EPEVTQTPSHQVTQMGQEVILRCVPISNHLYFYWYRQILGQKVEFLVSFYNNEISEKSEIFDDQFSVERPDGSNFTLKIRSTKLEDSAMYFCASTLLAGGYTDTQYFGPGTRLTVL.

The chain links TRBV7-8 to TRBJ1-1; no firm D call. The V end lost 5 bases, the J end lost 3 bases, and 13 bases lay between the germline ends. CDR3 length equals 14 residues. Germline values: CDR1 SGHVS, CDR2 FQNEAQ. The CDR3 DNA follows: TGTGCCAGCAGCATTCTCGGGAGCGACACTGAAGCTTTCTTT. Amino acids: CASSILGSDTEAFF. The whole variable domain, filled in from reference TRBV7-8 and TRBJ1-1, reads GAGVSQSPRYKVAKRGQDVALRCDPISGHVSLFWYQQALGQGPEFLTYFQNEAQLDKSGLPSDRFFAERPEGSVSTLKIQRTQQEDSAVYLCASSILGSDTEAFFGQGTRLTVV.

CDR3 sequence: CASSKKPQGGYTF. The CDR3 DNA reads as TGTGCCAGCAGCAAAAAACCCCAGGGTGGCTACACCTTC. The chain employs TRBV21-1 and TRBJ1-2; the table's D call, TRBD1, was not checked against the DNA. TRBV21-1 is classified as a pseudogene. CDR3 length: 13 residues.

This clone appeared once. The chain carries TRBV2 and TRBJ2-7; D might be TRBD2 (5 bases). The germline V gene has CDR1 SNHLY and CDR2 FYNNEI. With 4 bases removed from V and 5 bases from J, the gap between germline ends came to 9 bases. This CDR3 contains 12 residues. CDR3 loop: CASSGTEHEQYF. The CDR3 nucleotides read TGTGCCAGCAGTGGGACTGAGCACGAGCAGTACTTC.

V gene TRBV11-2 combines with J gene TRBJ2-3; D perhaps matches TRBD2 (6 bases). The germline V gene has CDR1 SGHAT and CDR2 FQNNGV. V was clipped by 4 bases and J by 0 bases, with 14 bases between them. The CDR3 covers 16 residues. The chain's CDR3 is CASSSRLDRSTDTQYF. The CDR3, as DNA: TGTGCCAGCAGCTCCAGACTAGACAGAAGCACAGATACGCAGTATTTT.

V gene TRBV4-1 combines with J gene TRBJ1-6; TRBD1 matches at 8 bases. The CDR3 runs 17 residues. J was trimmed by 3 bases and V by 3 bases; bases with no gene match: 7. The germline V gene has CDR1 MGHRA and CDR2 YSYEKL. DNA of the CDR3: TGCGCCAGCAGCCATCGGACAGGGAACGGCTATAATTCACCCCTCCACTTT. This translates into CASSHRTGNGYNSPLHF.